The 19 T cell receptor beta chains below all came from one sample that was sequenced in a study of shared clonotypes between healthy human individuals. Method: immunoSEQ multiplex PCR; TCRdb's copy keeps in-frame clones and lacks some. This sample has 2.3 million or so clones, with more than 80% found just once. Sequenced: naive CD4+ T cells from PBMCs. Noted subset: CD45RA+ positively selected. These receptors originate from a young man in good health. Some clones in this sample may be carry-over from other donors' samples.

The CDR3 reads CASAGVNTEAFF. CDR3 DNA: TGTGCCTCGGCGGGAGTGAACACTGAAGCTTTCTTT. This sequence joins TRBV10-3 and TRBJ1-1; D gene unclear. The CDR3 spans 12 residues. Trimming cost V 11 bases and J 0 bases, with 10 bases left between them. Germline CDR1 ENHRY, CDR2 SYGVKD.

The rearrangement uses TRBV7-9 and TRBJ2-1; D might be TRBD2 (6 bases). Germline-derived CDR1 and CDR2 are SEHNR and FQNEAQ (reference sequence). Trimming left V 8 bases short and J 12 bases short, with 17 bases between. The CDR3 totals 12 residues. CDR3 DNA: TGTGCCAGCTCTGGAGGGGTCCTCCCGCAGTTCTTC. Protein sequence: CASSGGVLPQFF.

This sequence joins TRBV6-5 and TRBJ1-5; 7 bases map to TRBD1. CDR1 MNHEY and CDR2 SVGAGI come from the germline V gene. The CDR3 has 14 amino acids. V lost 6 bases to trimming and J lost 5 bases; unmatched junction nucleotides: 7. As DNA, the CDR3 is TGTGCCAGCAGCCCCGGGACAGTCTATCAGCCCCAGCATTTT. Residues: CASSPGTVYQPQHF.

The V gene is TRBV15, the J gene TRBJ2-1, with D possibly TRBD1 on 5 matching bases. Trimming removed 0 bases from V and 9 bases from J, with 18 bases in between. The CDR3 has 16 residues. CDR1 and CDR2 (germline): LNHNV, YYDKDF (reference sequence). CDR3 bases: TGTGCCACCAGCAGAGATCTTTTGGTCTGGCAGGGTGAGCAGTTCTTC. This gives the protein CATSRDLLVWQGEQFF. The variable domain in full, completed from reference TRBV15 and TRBJ2-1, reads DAMVIQNPRYQVTQFGKPVTLSCSQTLNHNVMYWYQQKSSQAPKLLFHYYDKDFNNEADTPDNFQSRRPNTSFCFLDIRSPGLGDTAMYLCATSRDLLVWQGEQFFGPGTRLTVL.

The chain recombines TRBV28 with TRBJ2-2, with 8 bases aligning to TRBD2. The CDR3 covers 13 residues. CDR1 is MDHEN and CDR2 is SYDVKM in the germline V gene. With V trimmed by 8 bases and J by 7 bases, 6 bases remained unmatched. CDR3 in DNA: TGTGCCAGCGGCGGACTAGCTGTCGGGGAGCTGTTTTTT. Protein sequence: CASGGLAVGELFF. The full variable domain, rest sourced from reference TRBV28 and TRBJ2-2, is DVKVTQSSRYLVKRTGEKVFLECVQDMDHENMFWYRQDPGLGLRLIYFSYDVKMKEKGDIPEGYSVSREKKERFSLILESASTNQTSMYLCASGGLAVGELFFGEGSRLTVL.

The chain uses TRBV6-1 and TRBJ1-5, with unresolved D. The V end was cut by 7 bases, the J end by 3 bases, with 13 bases between. This CDR3 region has 14 residues. Germline V gene sequence: CDR1 MNHNS, CDR2 SASEGT. CDR3 sequence: CASTEGGHNQPQHF. The CDR3 DNA follows: TGTGCCAGCACCGAGGGTGGGCACAATCAGCCCCAGCATTTT.

The V gene is TRBV5-6, the J gene TRBJ2-7, with D possibly matching TRBD2 (5 bases). CDR1 is SGHDT and CDR2 is YYEEEE in the germline V gene. This CDR3 has 15 residues. Trimming removed 4 bases at V and 2 bases at J, with 16 bases between. The CDR3 region is CASSPSGVVTYEQYF. CDR3 DNA sequence: TGTGCCAGCAGCCCCTCCGGGGTCGTTACCTACGAGCAGTACTTC.

The rearrangement uses TRBV28 and TRBJ1-2; perhaps TRBD1 as D (6 bases). This CDR3 has 18 amino acids. V shed 4 bases and J shed 4 bases, with 25 bases lying between them. Germline CDR1 is MDHEN and CDR2 is SYDVKM. The CDR3 DNA follows: TGTGCCAGCAGTTCCCCCTGGGGGCGAGGGGCAAGGATCTATGGCTACACCTTC. As protein: CASSSPWGRGARIYGYTF.

The chain employs TRBV27 and TRBJ2-2; D uncertain. The germline V gene encodes CDR1 MNHEY and CDR2 SMNVEV (reference sequence). The CDR3 length is 15 residues. V lost 5 bases to trimming and J lost 0 bases, with 10 bases between them. CDR3 sequence reads: CASSVRISNTGELFF. The CDR3 DNA reads as TGTGCCAGCAGTGTCCGTATTTCGAACACCGGGGAGCTGTTTTTT.

J is TRBJ2-3 and V is TRBV7-8; D unresolved. V was shortened by 3 bases and J by 3 bases, with 4 bases between the two germline ends. The CDR3 is 12 residues long. Germline V CDR1 and CDR2: SGHVS, FQNEAQ. The CDR3 region is CASSFGTDTQYF. In DNA, the CDR3 is TGTGCCAGCAGCTTTGGGACAGATACGCAGTATTTT.

Regarding this clone: An end of the junction does not agree with germline; a read error may underlie this. The V call is TRBV20-1, the J call TRBJ2-1; 11 bases align to TRBD2. Germline loops: CDR1 DFQATT, CDR2 SNEGSKA (reference sequence). CDR3 length: 9 amino acids. Here the CDR3 DNA reads TGCAGTACTAGCGGGAGGCAGTTCTTC. Protein: CSTSGRQFF.

The rearrangement links TRBV7-3 to TRBJ2-1; D unclear. In germline, CDR1 is SGHTA, CDR2 FQGTGA. The CDR3 sequence is 15 residues long. The germline V and J ends were trimmed by 3 bases and 9 bases, with 18 bases remaining between them. CDR3 in amino acids: CASSFLPVSTGEQFF. The DNA of the CDR3 is TGTGCCAGCAGCTTTCTTCCTGTATCGACGGGTGAGCAGTTCTTC.

The gene calls are TRBV30 and TRBJ2-1; 10 bases are a match to TRBD2. The germline V gene has CDR1 GTSNPN and CDR2 SVGIG (reference sequence). V lost 8 bases to trimming and J lost 8 bases; unmatched junction nucleotides: 12. The CDR3 is 14 residues long. This CDR3 reads CAHRGASGSHEQFF. CDR3 sequence (DNA): TGTGCCCATCGCGGGGCTAGCGGGAGTCATGAGCAGTTCTTC. The whole variable domain, filled in from reference TRBV30 and TRBJ2-1, reads SQTIHQWPATLVQPVGSPLSLECTVEGTSNPNLYWYRQAAGRGLQLLFYSVGIGQISSEVPQNLSASRPQDRQFILSSKKLLLSDSGFYLCAHRGASGSHEQFFGPGTRLTVL.

The CDR3 DNA sequence: TGTGCCAGCTCACCCTTACTAGAATCCTACAATGAGCAGTTCTTC. This gives the protein CASSPLLESYNEQFF. The V and J genes are TRBV18 and TRBJ2-1, with a tentative D call TRBD2 (5 bases). The germline CDR1 and CDR2 sequences are KGHSH and LQKENI. The CDR3 is 15 amino acids. V was cut by 3 bases and J by 1 base, with 10 bases left in between.

The chain joins TRBV5-1 to TRBJ2-7; 7 nucleotides agree with TRBD2. The CDR3 has 14 residues. After removal of 1 base from V and 7 bases from J, the junction contained 8 bases not matched to a gene. Germline CDR1 reads SGHRS; CDR2 reads YFSETQ. The CDR3 DNA reads TGCGCCAGCAGCTTGACGGCGGGAGTAGGTGAGCAGTACTTC. Its translation: CASSLTAGVGEQYF.

This clone was seen only once. The V gene is TRBV29-1, the J gene TRBJ2-7, with a tentative D call TRBD2 (6 bases). The length of the CDR3 is 14 residues. Trimming left V 2 bases short and J 7 bases short, with 18 bases between. CDR1 is SQVTM and CDR2 is ANQGSEA in the germline V gene. The CDR3 loop reads CSVESPGRRAEQYF. For the CDR3, the DNA is TGCAGCGTTGAAAGCCCAGGGAGGCGCGCAGAGCAGTACTTC.

The rearrangement links TRBV5-4 to TRBJ2-3, with 13 bases fitting TRBD2. The CDR3 runs 13 residues. The V and J ends lost 10 bases and 4 bases, in that order; junction bases with no gene match: 3. Germline V lookup: CDR1 SGHNT, CDR2 YYREEE (reference sequence). The CDR3 here is CAGGLAGADTQYF. The CDR3 region has the DNA TGTGCCGGAGGACTAGCGGGAGCAGATACGCAGTATTTT. Using reference TRBV5-4 and TRBJ2-3 for the parts outside the CDR3, the full variable domain is ETGVTQSPTHLIKTRGQQVTLRCSSQSGHNTVSWYQQALGQGPQFIFQYYREEENGRGNFPPRFSGLQFPNYSSELNVNALELDDSALYLCAGGLAGADTQYFGPGTRLTVL.

V is TRBV5-4 and J is TRBJ2-5; unclear D gene. This CDR3 has 14 residues. CDR1 SGHNT and CDR2 YYREEE come from the germline V gene (reference sequence). Trimming left V 0 bases short and J 0 bases short, with 6 bases between. The CDR3, as DNA: TGTGCCAGCAGCTTGGCGAAGAACCAAGAGACCCAGTACTTC. Encoded protein: CASSLAKNQETQYF.

The chain recombines TRBV5-6 with TRBJ2-5, with 8 bases fitting TRBD1. V was clipped by 0 bases and J by 3 bases; unmatched bases: 13. The CDR3 loop spans 18 amino acids. Germline loops: CDR1 SGHDT, CDR2 YYEEEE. The CDR3 region has the DNA TGTGCCAGCAGCTTGGGACCCGGACAGGGAAGGGTGAAAGAGACCCAGTACTTC. Protein sequence: CASSLGPGQGRVKETQYF.